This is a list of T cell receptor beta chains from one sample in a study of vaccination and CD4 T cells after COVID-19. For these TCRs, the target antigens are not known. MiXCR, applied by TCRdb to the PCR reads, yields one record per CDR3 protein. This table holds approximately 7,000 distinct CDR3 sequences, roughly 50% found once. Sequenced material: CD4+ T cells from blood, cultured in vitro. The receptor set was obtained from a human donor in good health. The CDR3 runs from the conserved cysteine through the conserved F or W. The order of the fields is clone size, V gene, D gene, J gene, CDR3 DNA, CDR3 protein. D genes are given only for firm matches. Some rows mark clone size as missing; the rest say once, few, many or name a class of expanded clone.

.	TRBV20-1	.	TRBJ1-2	TGCAGTGCTAGGGACAGAGATAACTATGGCTACACCTTC	CSARDRDNYGYTF
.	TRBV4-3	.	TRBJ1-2	TGCGCCAGCAGCCAAGATCCGGCAGGGGTGGGTAATGGCTACACCTTC	CASSQDPAGVGNGYTF
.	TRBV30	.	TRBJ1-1	TGTGCCTGGAGCCCGCTCGCCACTGAAGCTTTCTTT	CAWSPLATEAFF
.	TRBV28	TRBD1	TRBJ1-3	TGTGCCAGCAGTGACAGGGGGCTTTCTGGAAACACCATATATTTT	CASSDRGLSGNTIYF
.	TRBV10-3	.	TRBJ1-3	TGTGCCATCAGCGCCAGCGTGCAGACTGGAAACACCATATATTTT	CAISASVQTGNTIYF
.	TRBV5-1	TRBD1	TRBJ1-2	TGCGCCAGCAGCTCGGGACAGGGGGCACGTGGCTACACCTTC	CASSSGQGARGYTF
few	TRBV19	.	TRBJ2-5	TGTGCCAGTAGTATAAGCGGATTAATGGCAGGGCAGTTTGAGACCCAGTACTTC	CASSISGLMAGQFETQYF
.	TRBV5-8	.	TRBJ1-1	TGTGCCAGCAGCCGCGCCGGGGTGGGGAACACTGAAGCTTTCTTT	CASSRAGVGNTEAFF
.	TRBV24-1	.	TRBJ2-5	TGTGCCACCAGAATACCAGCGGTCGAGGCGGAGACCCAGTACTTC	CATRIPAVEAETQYF
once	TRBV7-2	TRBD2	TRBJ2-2	TGTGCCAGCAGCATTAGAGCGGGGGGGGAGCTGTTTTTT	CASSIRAGGELFF
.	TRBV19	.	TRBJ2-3	TGTGCAGCGAGCAGCGGGCTAACAGATACGCAGTATTTT	CAASSGLTDTQYF
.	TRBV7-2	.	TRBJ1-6	TGTGCCAGCAGCTTAGTAGCCAGGGAACATTCACCCCTCCACTTT	CASSLVAREHSPLHF
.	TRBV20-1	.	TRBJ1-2	TGCAGTGCTAGGCGACAGACTCTCAGGCACACCTTC	CSARRQTLRHTF
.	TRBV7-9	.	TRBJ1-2	TGTGCCAGCAGCCCCGGGATAGGATCCGGCTATGGCTACACCTTC	CASSPGIGSGYGYTF
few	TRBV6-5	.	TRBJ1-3	TGTGCCAGCAGTTCTACGGGGACTGGAAACACCATATATTTT	CASSSTGTGNTIYF
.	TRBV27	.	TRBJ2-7	TGTGCCAGCAGTTTAATAGGGCCAGGGACCGGGCGCGAGCAGTACTTC	CASSLIGPGTGREQYF
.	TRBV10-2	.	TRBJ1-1	TGCGCCAGCAGATCCATCCGGGACACTGAAGCTTTCTTT	CASRSIRDTEAFF